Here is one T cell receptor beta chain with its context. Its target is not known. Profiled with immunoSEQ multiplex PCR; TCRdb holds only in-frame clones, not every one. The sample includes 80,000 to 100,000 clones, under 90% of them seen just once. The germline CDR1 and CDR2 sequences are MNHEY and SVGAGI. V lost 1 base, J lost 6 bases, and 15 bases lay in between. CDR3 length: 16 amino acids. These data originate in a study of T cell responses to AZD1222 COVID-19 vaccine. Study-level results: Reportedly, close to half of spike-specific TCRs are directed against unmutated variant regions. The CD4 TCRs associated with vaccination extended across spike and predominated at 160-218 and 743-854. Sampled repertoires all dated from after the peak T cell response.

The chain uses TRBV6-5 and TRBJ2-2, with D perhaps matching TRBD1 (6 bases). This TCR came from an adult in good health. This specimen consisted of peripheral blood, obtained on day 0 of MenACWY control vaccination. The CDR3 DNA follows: TGTGCCAGCAGTTACTACGGAACAGGGTCCCCCGGGGAGCTGTTTTTT. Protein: CASSYYGTGSPGELFF.